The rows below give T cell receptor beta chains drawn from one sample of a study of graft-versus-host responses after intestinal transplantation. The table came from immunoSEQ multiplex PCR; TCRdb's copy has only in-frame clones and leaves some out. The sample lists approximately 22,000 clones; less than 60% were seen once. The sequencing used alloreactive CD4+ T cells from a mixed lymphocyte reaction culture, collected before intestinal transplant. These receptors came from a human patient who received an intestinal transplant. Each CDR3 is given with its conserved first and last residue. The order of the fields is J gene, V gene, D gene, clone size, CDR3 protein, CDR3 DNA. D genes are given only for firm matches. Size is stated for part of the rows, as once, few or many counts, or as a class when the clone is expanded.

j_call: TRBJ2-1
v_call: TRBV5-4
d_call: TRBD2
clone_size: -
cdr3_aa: CASSFLFLAGGPNEQFF
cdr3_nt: TGTGCCAGCAGCTTCCTGTTCCTAGCGGGGGGCCCGAATGAGCAGTTCTTC

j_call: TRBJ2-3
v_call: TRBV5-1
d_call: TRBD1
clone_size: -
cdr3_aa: CASSPGQGWDTQYF
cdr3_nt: TGCGCCAGCAGCCCCGGACAGGGTTGGGATACGCAGTATTTT

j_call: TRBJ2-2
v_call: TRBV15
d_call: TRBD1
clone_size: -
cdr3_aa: CATTRGHDTGELFF
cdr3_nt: TGTGCCACCACGAGGGGGCACGACACCGGGGAGCTGTTTTTT

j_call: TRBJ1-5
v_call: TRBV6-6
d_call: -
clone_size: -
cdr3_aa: CASTQGLSQPQHF
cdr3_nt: TGTGCCAGCACCCAGGGATTGAGTCAGCCCCAGCATTTT

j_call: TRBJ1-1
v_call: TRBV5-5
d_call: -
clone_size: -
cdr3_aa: CASSLAPGMNTEAFF
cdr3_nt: TGTGCCAGCAGCTTGGCCCCAGGTATGAACACTGAAGCTTTCTTT

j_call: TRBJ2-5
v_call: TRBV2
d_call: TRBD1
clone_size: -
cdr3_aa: CASGRTGTETQYF
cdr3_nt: TGTGCCAGCGGAAGGACAGGGACAGAGACCCAGTACTTC

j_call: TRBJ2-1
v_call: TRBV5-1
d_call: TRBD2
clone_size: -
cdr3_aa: CASSLATSGPNEQFF
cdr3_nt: TGCGCCAGCAGCTTGGCGACTAGCGGACCCAATGAGCAGTTCTTC

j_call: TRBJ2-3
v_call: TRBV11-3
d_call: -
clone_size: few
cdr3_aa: CASSLVGQSSTDTQYF
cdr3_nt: TGTGCCAGCAGCTTAGTCGGTCAATCTAGCACAGATACGCAGTATTTT

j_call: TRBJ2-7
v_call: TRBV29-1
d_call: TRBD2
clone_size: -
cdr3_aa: CSVDAGTSGGSSYEQYF
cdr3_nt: TGCAGCGTTGACGCAGGGACTAGCGGGGGGAGTTCCTACGAGCAGTACTTC

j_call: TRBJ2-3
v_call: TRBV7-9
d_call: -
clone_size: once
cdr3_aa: CASSFLLGAQYF
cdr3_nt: TGTGCCAGCAGCTTCCTTTTAGGAGCGCAGTATTTT

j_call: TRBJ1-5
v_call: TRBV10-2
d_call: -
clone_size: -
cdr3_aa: CASSECGRLPNCQPQHF
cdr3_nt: TGCGCCAGCAGTGAGTGCGGGAGACTGCCGAACTGTCAGCCCCAGCATTTT

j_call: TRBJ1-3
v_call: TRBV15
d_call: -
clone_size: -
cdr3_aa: CATSRGPKGSGPGNTIYF
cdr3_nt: TGTGCCACCAGCAGAGGACCAAAAGGGAGTGGCCCTGGAAACACCATATATTTT

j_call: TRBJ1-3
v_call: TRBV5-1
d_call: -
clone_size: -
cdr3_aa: CASSTFGGGGNTIYF
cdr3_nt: TGCGCCAGCAGCACTTTCGGGGGAGGAGGAAACACCATATATTTT

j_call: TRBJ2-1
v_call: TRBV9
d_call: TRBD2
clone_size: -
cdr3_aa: CASSVIGGAHNEQFF
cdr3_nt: TGTGCCAGCAGCGTTATCGGGGGGGCCCACAATGAGCAGTTCTTC

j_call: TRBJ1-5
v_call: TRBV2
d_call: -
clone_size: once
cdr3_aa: CASSVAGQPQHF
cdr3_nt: TGTGCCAGCAGTGTAGCGGGCCAGCCCCAGCATTTT

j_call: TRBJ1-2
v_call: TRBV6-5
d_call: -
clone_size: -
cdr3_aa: CASSYSGDGGGYTF
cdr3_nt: TGTGCCAGCAGTTACTCCGGGGATGGCGGTGGCTACACCTTC

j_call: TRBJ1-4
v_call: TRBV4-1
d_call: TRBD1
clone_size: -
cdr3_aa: CASKQGPRATNEKLFF
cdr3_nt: TGCGCCAGCAAACAGGGGCCTAGAGCAACTAATGAAAAACTGTTTTTT

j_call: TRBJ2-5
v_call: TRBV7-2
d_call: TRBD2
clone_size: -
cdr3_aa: CASSHGLAGETQYF
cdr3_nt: TGTGCCAGCAGCCACGGACTAGCTGGAGAGACCCAGTACTTC

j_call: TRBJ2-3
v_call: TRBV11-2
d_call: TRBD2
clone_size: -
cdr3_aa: CASSLSGGGSDTQYF
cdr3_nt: TGTGCCAGCAGCCTCAGCGGGGGGGGGTCAGATACGCAGTATTTT

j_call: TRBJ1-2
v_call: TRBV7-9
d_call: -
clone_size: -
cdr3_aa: CASSLTTVNYGYTF
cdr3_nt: TGTGCCAGCAGCTTGACAACAGTCAACTATGGCTACACCTTC

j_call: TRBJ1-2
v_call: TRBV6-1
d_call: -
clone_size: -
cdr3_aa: CASRKTVPDGYTF
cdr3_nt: TGTGCCAGCCGGAAGACAGTACCGGATGGCTACACCTTC

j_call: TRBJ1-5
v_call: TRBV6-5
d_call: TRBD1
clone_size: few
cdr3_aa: CASRPDRGGQPQHF
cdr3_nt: TGTGCCAGCAGGCCCGACAGGGGAGGACAGCCCCAGCATTTT

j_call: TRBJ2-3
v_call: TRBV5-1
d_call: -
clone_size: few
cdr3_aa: CASSLGGPAGDTQYF
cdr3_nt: TGCGCCAGCAGCTTGGGAGGTCCAGCCGGAGATACGCAGTATTTT

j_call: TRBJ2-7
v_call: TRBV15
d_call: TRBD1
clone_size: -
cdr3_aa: CATRREGTGFYEQYF
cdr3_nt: TGTGCCACCAGAAGAGAGGGGACAGGATTCTACGAGCAGTACTTC

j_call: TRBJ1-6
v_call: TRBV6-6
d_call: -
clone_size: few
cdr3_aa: CASSLYRGPLSPLHF
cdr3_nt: TGTGCCAGCAGTCTATACCGGGGTCCGTTGTCACCCCTCCACTTT

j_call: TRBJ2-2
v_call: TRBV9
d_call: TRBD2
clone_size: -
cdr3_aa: CASSLSPRLAGVTGELFF
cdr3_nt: TGTGCCAGCAGCCTGAGCCCGCGACTAGCGGGGGTCACCGGGGAGCTGTTTTTT

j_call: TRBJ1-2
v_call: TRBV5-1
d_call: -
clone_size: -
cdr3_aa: CASSLTAGRNLYGYTF
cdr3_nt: TGCGCCAGCAGCTTGACGGCAGGCAGGAACTTGTATGGCTACACCTTC

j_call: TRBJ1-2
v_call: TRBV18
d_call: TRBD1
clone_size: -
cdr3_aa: CASSLGQGNYGYTF
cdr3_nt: TGTGCCAGCTCACTTGGACAGGGGAACTATGGCTACACCTTC

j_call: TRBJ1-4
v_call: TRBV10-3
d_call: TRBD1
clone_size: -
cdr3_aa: CAISAGTEVEKLFF
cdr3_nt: TGTGCCATCAGTGCCGGGACAGAGGTCGAAAAACTGTTTTTT

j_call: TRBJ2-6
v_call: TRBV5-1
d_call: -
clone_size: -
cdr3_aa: CASSRDNSGANVLTF
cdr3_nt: TGCGCCAGCAGCCGGGACAACTCTGGGGCCAACGTCCTGACTTTC

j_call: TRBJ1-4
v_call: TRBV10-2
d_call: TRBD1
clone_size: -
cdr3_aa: CASSDPRRAQGLDEKLFF
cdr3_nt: TGCGCCAGCAGTGACCCGAGACGGGCACAGGGGTTAGATGAAAAACTGTTTTTT

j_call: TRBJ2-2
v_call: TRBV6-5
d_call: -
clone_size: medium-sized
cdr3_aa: CASSAGGSTGELFF
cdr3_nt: TGTGCCAGCAGTGCAGGGGGGAGCACCGGGGAGCTGTTTTTT

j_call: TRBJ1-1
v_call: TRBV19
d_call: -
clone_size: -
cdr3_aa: CASSIGWGRDTEAFF
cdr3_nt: TGTGCCAGTAGTATAGGATGGGGCCGTGACACTGAAGCTTTCTTT

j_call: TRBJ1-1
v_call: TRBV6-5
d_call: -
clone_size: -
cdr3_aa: CASSYSGGRNTEAFF
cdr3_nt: TGTGCCAGCAGTTACTCGGGGGGGCGGAACACTGAAGCTTTCTTT

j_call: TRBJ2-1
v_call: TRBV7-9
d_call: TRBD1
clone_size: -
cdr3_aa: CASSSTGGDYNEQFF
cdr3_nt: TGTGCCAGCAGCTCCACAGGGGGCGATTACAATGAGCAGTTCTTC

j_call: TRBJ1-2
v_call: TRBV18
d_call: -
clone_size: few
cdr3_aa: CASSPGLAGIGYGYTF
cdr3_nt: TGTGCCAGCTCACCGGGGCTAGCGGGGATTGGTTATGGCTACACCTTC

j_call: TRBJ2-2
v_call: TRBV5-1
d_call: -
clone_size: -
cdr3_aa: CASSLVSGELFF
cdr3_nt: TGCGCCAGCAGCTTGGTCAGCGGGGAGCTGTTTTTT

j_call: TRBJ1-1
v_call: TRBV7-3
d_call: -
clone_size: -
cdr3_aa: CASSLTGTPNTEAFF
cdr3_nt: TGTGCCAGCAGCTTAACGGGCACGCCGAACACTGAAGCTTTCTTT

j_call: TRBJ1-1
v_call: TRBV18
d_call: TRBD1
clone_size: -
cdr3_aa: CASSPGRGQLNTEAFF
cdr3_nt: TGTGCCAGCTCACCAGGTCGGGGACAGCTGAACACTGAAGCTTTCTTT

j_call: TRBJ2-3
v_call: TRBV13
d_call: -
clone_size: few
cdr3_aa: CASSRNGGTDTQYF
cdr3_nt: TGTGCCAGCAGCCGGAACGGGGGTACAGATACGCAGTATTTT

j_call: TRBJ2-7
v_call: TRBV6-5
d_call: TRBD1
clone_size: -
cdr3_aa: CATQVTGGLYEQYF
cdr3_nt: TGTGCCACCCAAGTTACAGGGGGCCTCTACGAGCAGTACTTC

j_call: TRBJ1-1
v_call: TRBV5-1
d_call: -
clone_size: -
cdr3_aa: CASSPGGNTEAFF
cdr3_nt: TGCGCCAGCAGCCCGGGAGGGAACACTGAAGCTTTCTTT

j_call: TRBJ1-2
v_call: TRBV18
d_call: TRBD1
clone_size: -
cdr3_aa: CASSPDRANYGYTF
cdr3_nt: TGTGCCAGCTCACCAGACAGGGCTAACTATGGCTACACCTTC

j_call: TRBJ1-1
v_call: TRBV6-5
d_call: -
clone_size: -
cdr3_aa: CASRPGHMNTEAFF
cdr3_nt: TGTGCCAGCAGGCCGGGACATATGAACACTGAAGCTTTCTTT

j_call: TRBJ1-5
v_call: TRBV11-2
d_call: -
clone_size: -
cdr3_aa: CASSLQGNQPQHF
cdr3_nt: TGTGCCAGCAGCTTACAGGGCAATCAGCCCCAGCATTTT

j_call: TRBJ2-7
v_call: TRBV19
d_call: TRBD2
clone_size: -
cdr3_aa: CASSTSRGVTYEQYF
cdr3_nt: TGTGCCAGTAGTACCTCGCGGGGGGTAACCTACGAGCAGTACTTC

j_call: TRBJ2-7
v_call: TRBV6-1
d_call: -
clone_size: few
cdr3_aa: CASSELILSTYEQYF
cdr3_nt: TGTGCCAGCAGTGAACTCATACTCTCTACCTACGAGCAGTACTTC

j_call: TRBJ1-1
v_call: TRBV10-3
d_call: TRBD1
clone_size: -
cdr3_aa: CASRDRNTEAFF
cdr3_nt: TGTGCCAGCCGGGACAGGAACACTGAAGCTTTCTTT

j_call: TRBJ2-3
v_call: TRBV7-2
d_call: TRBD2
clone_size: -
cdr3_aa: CASSPWRGTAGGTDTQYF
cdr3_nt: TGTGCCAGCAGCCCTTGGCGGGGGACCGCGGGGGGCACAGATACGCAGTATTTT

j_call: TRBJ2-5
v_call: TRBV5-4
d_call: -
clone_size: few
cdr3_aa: CASSTNPPTETQYF
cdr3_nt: TGTGCCAGCAGCACAAACCCCCCCACAGAGACCCAGTACTTC

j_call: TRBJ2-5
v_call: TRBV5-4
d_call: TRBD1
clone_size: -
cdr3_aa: CASSIQGVRETQYF
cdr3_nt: TGTGCCAGCAGCATACAGGGGGTCCGGGAGACCCAGTACTTC

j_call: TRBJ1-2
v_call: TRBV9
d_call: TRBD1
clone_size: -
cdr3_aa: CASSVVPGQVPYGYTF
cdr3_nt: TGTGCCAGCAGCGTAGTTCCGGGACAGGTGCCGTATGGCTACACCTTC

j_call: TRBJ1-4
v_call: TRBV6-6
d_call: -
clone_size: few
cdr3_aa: CASSYKGAEKLFF
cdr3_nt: TGTGCCAGCAGTTATAAAGGGGCTGAAAAACTGTTTTTT

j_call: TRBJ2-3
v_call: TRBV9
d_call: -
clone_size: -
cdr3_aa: CASSVSSWGTDTQYF
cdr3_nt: TGTGCCAGCAGCGTGTCTAGTTGGGGCACAGATACGCAGTATTTT

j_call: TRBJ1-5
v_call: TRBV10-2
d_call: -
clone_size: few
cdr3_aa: CASSERVYSNQPQHF
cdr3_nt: TGCGCCAGCAGTGAGCGGGTATATAGCAATCAGCCCCAGCATTTT